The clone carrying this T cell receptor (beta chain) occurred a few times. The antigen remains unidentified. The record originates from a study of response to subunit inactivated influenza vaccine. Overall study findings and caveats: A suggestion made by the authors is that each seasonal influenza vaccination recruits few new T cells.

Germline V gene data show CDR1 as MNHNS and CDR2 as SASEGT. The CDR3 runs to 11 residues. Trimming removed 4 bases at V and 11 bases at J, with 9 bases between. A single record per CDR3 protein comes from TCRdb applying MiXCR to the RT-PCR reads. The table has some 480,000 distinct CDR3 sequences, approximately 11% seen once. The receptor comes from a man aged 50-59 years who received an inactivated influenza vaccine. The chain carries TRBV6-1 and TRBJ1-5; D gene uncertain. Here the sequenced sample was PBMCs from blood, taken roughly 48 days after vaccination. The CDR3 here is CASSASKAQHF. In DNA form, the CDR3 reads TGTGCCAGCAGTGCCAGCAAGGCCCAGCATTTT.